Sequencing of this T cell receptor beta chain was carried out in a study of beta chain features in type 1 diabetes. CDR3 length: 16 residues. Germline assignment: CDR1 WSHSY and CDR2 SAAADI. V was trimmed by 3 bases and J by 4 bases, leaving 18 bases between them. General study points: Researchers cautioned that cDNA sequencing could over-represent cells with high TCR expression. Insertions were fewer and deletions more numerous at VDJ junctions in type 1 diabetes patients. Within each of all four CD4+ subsets, Type 1 diabetes patients had TCRB CDR3s that were moderately but significantly shorter.

This clone was found a few times. The target antigen is unknown. The whole isolated RNA underwent reverse transcription, so sequencing captured expressed TCRB transcripts. Several million reads on average were seen across naive, central memory and regulatory T cell samples. Measured with immunoSEQ multiplex PCR; TCRdb has only the in-frame clones, and not every one. The data contain 150,000 to 200,000 clones, roughly 9% of them singletons. The sequencing input was central memory CD4+ T cells from blood. This receptor was identified in a woman aged 30 to 39 with type 1 diabetes. The genes are TRBV10-2 and TRBJ2-5; D may be TRBD2 (6 bases). The CDR3 here is CASSDPAGLGSETQYF. Here the CDR3 DNA reads TGCGCCAGCAGTGATCCAGCGGGCCTGGGGTCAGAGACCCAGTACTTC.